This is a list of T cell receptor beta chains from one sample in a study of identical twins. Via MiXCR, TCRdb re-called the 5' RACE reads, giving one row per CDR3 protein. Of around 490,000 distinct CDR3 sequences in the sample, over 11% are singletons; the top ten hold about 0.97%. These data also featured in a second study, about yellow fever vaccine responses in identical twins.

Material for sequencing was CD4+ T cells sorted from blood. Receptor source: a woman between 18 and 30 years old in good health. CDR3s include the opening cysteine and the closing phenylalanine or tryptophan. D genes are given only for firm matches. Size is stated for part of the rows, as once, few or many counts, or as a class when the clone is expanded.

d_gene: TRBD2
v_gene: TRBV12-3/TRBV12-4
abundance: .
j_gene: TRBJ2-5
CDR3nt: TGTGCCATCAGCTTAGACGTTAAGACTAGCGGGAGAAGGGAAGAGACCCAGTACTTC
CDR3aa: CAISLDVKTSGRREETQYF

d_gene: .
v_gene: TRBV20-1
abundance: .
j_gene: TRBJ1-3
CDR3nt: TGCAGTGCTACTGATGGACAGCCGGGAAACACCATATATTTT
CDR3aa: CSATDGQPGNTIYF

d_gene: .
v_gene: TRBV6-5
abundance: few
j_gene: TRBJ1-1
CDR3nt: TGTGCCAGCAGTACCCGAAGTGGGGGGCGTACTGAAGCTTTCTTT
CDR3aa: CASSTRSGGRTEAFF

d_gene: TRBD1
v_gene: TRBV5-1
abundance: .
j_gene: TRBJ2-1
CDR3nt: TGCGCCAGCAGGAGGGGGACAGGGGGTTCCAGTGAGCAGTTCTTC
CDR3aa: CASRRGTGGSSEQFF

d_gene: .
v_gene: TRBV7-8
abundance: few
j_gene: TRBJ2-2
CDR3nt: TGTGCCAGCAGCAGGGCGGGCACGAACACCGGGGAGCTGTTTTTT
CDR3aa: CASSRAGTNTGELFF

d_gene: .
v_gene: TRBV5-1
abundance: .
j_gene: TRBJ2-7
CDR3nt: TGCGCCAGCAATCATCCGGGGATGGACGAGCAGTACTTC
CDR3aa: CASNHPGMDEQYF

d_gene: TRBD1
v_gene: TRBV6-6
abundance: few
j_gene: TRBJ2-7
CDR3nt: TGTGCCAGCCGGGACAGTCGTTACGAGCAGTACTTC
CDR3aa: CASRDSRYEQYF

d_gene: .
v_gene: TRBV30
abundance: .
j_gene: TRBJ2-7
CDR3nt: TGTGCCTGGAGGTCCGATGGGGAGCAGTACTTC
CDR3aa: CAWRSDGEQYF

d_gene: TRBD1
v_gene: TRBV4-3
abundance: few
j_gene: TRBJ2-7
CDR3nt: TGCGCCAGCAGCCAAGTTTTGACGACAGGGGGGGCCCCATACGAGCAGTACTTC
CDR3aa: CASSQVLTTGGAPYEQYF

d_gene: .
v_gene: TRBV5-1
abundance: many
j_gene: TRBJ1-2
CDR3nt: TGCGCCAGCAGCTTGGACGACAGGAGGAACTATGGCTACACCTTC
CDR3aa: CASSLDDRRNYGYTF

d_gene: TRBD1
v_gene: TRBV6-4
abundance: .
j_gene: TRBJ2-3
CDR3nt: TGTGCCAGCAGTGTTAGGTCAGGGGGCGACACAGATACGCAGTATTTT
CDR3aa: CASSVRSGGDTDTQYF

d_gene: .
v_gene: TRBV10-3
abundance: few
j_gene: TRBJ2-1
CDR3nt: TGTGCCACCACTCCGTTGGGGGGCCAATTCAATGAGCAGTTCTTC
CDR3aa: CATTPLGGQFNEQFF

d_gene: TRBD1
v_gene: TRBV15
abundance: .
j_gene: TRBJ2-5
CDR3nt: TGTGCCACCAGCAGGGGGCCCGGGACAGGGGTAGAAAGTGGAGAGACCCAGTACTTC
CDR3aa: CATSRGPGTGVESGETQYF

d_gene: TRBD1
v_gene: TRBV12-3/TRBV12-4
abundance: .
j_gene: TRBJ1-4
CDR3nt: TGTGCCAGCACTCTACGGGACAGGGGTGAAAAACTGTTTTTT
CDR3aa: CASTLRDRGEKLFF

d_gene: .
v_gene: TRBV9
abundance: .
j_gene: TRBJ2-5
CDR3nt: TGTGCCAGCAGCGCGCAGGTGGGGGCCCCCGGTAGGGAGACCCAGTACTTC
CDR3aa: CASSAQVGAPGRETQYF

d_gene: TRBD1
v_gene: TRBV5-5
abundance: .
j_gene: TRBJ1-5
CDR3nt: TGTGCCAGCAGCGCAGGGACAGCGATCAATCAGCCCCAGCATTTT
CDR3aa: CASSAGTAINQPQHF

d_gene: .
v_gene: TRBV5-1
abundance: .
j_gene: TRBJ2-2
CDR3nt: TGCGCCAGCAGCTTTGAGATTACGAACACCGGGGAGCTGTTTTTT
CDR3aa: CASSFEITNTGELFF

d_gene: TRBD1
v_gene: TRBV6-2/TRBV6-3
abundance: few
j_gene: TRBJ2-1
CDR3nt: TGTGCCAGCAGTTACCAATGGGACAGTACTAATGAGCAGTTCTTC
CDR3aa: CASSYQWDSTNEQFF

d_gene: TRBD2
v_gene: TRBV6-2/TRBV6-3
abundance: .
j_gene: TRBJ2-1
CDR3nt: TGTGCCAGCAGACGATCTAGCGGGAGGGGGAATGAGCAGTTCTTC
CDR3aa: CASRRSSGRGNEQFF

d_gene: .
v_gene: TRBV10-3
abundance: many
j_gene: TRBJ2-1
CDR3nt: TGTGCCATCCAGGGCTATTCCTACAATGAGCAGTTCTTC
CDR3aa: CAIQGYSYNEQFF